A selection of T cell receptor beta chains follows, all from one sample in a study of blood T cell repertoires in COVID-19. Only in-frame clones appear in the TCRdb table, and some are missing; sequencing was by immunoSEQ multiplex PCR. The sample contains 300,000 to 450,000 clones, 80% to 90% of which appear only once. Material: PBMCs or T cells enriched from blood (not recorded which). The receptors come from a man between 18 and 35 years old who had recovered from COVID-19. The conserved cysteine and the conserved F or W are not part of the CDR3 here. Clone size, where shown, is once, few, many, or a class for clones that have expanded.

V gene,clone size,J gene,CDR3 protein
TRBV9,.,TRBJ2-1,ASSVATGGRGYNEQF
TRBV9,.,TRBJ2-1,ASSTGQGIGQF
TRBV4-2,once,TRBJ1-2,ASSQGRDYGYT
TRBV2,.,TRBJ2-3,ASSLRGLGDTQY
TRBV28,.,TRBJ1-1,ASSPRGVNTEAF
TRBV6-2/TRBV6-3,.,TRBJ1-1,ASSYRLDTEAF
TRBV11-2,.,TRBJ1-4,ASSFNSGRAPEKLF
TRBV7-9,.,TRBJ1-2,ASSPSGTGDGYT
TRBV7-2,.,TRBJ1-3,ASSFARGQGNTIY
TRBV30,.,TRBJ2-2,AWNHAGDTGELF
TRBV6-5,once,TRBJ1-5,ASSYDGTSNQPQH
TRBV20-1,.,TRBJ1-2,SAEGYT
TRBV5-1,.,TRBJ1-1,ASRAGGSGTEAF
TRBV5-8,.,TRBJ2-3,ASSLDSGSTDTQY
TRBV6-5,.,TRBJ2-2,ASSTGPNTGELF
TRBV6-2/TRBV6-3,.,TRBJ2-7,ASSRGGADEQY
TRBV5-6,.,TRBJ1-3,ASSLPGDRGNTIY
TRBV27,.,TRBJ2-2,ASSLSRGDTGELF
TRBV9,.,TRBJ2-7,ASSSQESYEQY
TRBV11-2,.,TRBJ2-6,ASSLGQGRSGANVLT
TRBV19,.,TRBJ1-4,ASRGYNEKLF